Listed here is a single T cell receptor beta chain. From germline, CDR1 is LNHNV and CDR2 YYDKDF (reference sequence). V lost 5 bases to trimming and J lost 4 bases, with 15 bases between them. The CDR3 runs 14 residues. This sample is drawn from a study of blood T cell repertoires in COVID-19. Study background: Spain, Italy and the United States supplied samples that represented acute and convalescent COVID-19. PBMCs, B-cell-depleted T cells, or T cells provided the cDNA or gDNA that made up the material.

In the original workflow: Reference gene primer amplification yielded estimated nucleated cell counts. Profiled with immunoSEQ multiplex PCR; TCRdb holds only in-frame clones, not every one. That table supplies the V and J calls and clone size; D and trimming were determined from the DNA. The sample records about 300,000 clones, about 89% being singletons. This chain connects TRBV15 to TRBJ2-7; tentative D call: TRBD2 (7 bases). Sequences were obtained from peripheral blood. This clonotype originated in a man younger than 35 who had recovered from COVID-19. CDR3 protein: CATSLDRGAYEQYF. DNA of the CDR3: TGTGCCACCAGCCTAGATCGGGGGGCTTACGAGCAGTACTTC.